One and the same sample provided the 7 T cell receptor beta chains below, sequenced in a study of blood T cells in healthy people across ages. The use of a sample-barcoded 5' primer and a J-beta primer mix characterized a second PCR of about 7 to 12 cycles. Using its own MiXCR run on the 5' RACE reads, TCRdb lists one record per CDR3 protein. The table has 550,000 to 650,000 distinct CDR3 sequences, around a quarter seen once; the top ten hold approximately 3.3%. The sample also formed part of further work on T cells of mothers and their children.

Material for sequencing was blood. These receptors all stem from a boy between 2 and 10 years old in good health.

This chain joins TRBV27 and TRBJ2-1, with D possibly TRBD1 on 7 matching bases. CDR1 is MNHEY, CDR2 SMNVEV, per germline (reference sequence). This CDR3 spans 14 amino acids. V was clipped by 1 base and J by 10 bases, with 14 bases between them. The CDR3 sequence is CASSLYGGGREQFF. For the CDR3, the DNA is TGTGCCAGCAGTTTATATGGAGGGGGCAGAGAGCAGTTCTTC.

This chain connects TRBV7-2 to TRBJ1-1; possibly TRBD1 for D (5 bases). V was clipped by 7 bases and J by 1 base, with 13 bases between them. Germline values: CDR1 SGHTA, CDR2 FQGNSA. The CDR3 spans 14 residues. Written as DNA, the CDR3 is TGTGCCAGCACCGCCCGGGGCGGGAACACTGAAGCTTTCTTT. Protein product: CASTARGGNTEAFF.

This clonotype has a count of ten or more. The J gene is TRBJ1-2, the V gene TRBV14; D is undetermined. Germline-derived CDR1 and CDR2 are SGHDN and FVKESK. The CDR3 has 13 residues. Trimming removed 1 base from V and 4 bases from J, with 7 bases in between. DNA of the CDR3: TGTGCCAGCAGCCAAGTTGTGGGCTATGGCTACACCTTC. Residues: CASSQVVGYGYTF.

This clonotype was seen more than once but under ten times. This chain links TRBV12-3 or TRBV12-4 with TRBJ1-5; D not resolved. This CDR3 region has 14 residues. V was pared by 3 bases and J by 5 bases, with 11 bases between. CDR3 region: CASSLTSNYQPQHF. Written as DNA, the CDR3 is TGTGCCAGCAGTTTGACCTCTAACTATCAGCCCCAGCATTTT.

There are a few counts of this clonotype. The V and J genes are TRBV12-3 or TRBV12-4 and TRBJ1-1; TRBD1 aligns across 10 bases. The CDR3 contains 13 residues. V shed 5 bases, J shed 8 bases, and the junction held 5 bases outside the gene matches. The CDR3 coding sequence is TGTGCCAGCAGTAAGGGACAGGGGTTAGAAGCTTTCTTT. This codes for CASSKGQGLEAFF.

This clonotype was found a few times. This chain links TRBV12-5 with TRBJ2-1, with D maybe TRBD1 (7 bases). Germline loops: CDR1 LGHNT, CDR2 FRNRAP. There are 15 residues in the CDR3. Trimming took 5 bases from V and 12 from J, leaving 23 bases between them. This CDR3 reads CASGRPLQGGRGQFF. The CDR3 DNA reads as TGTGCTAGTGGTAGACCCCTCCAGGGGGGCCGGGGGCAGTTCTTC.

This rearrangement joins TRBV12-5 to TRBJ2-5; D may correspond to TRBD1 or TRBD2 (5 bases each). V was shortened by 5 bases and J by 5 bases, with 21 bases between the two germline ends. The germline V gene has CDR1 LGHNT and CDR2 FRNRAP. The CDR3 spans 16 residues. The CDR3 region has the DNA TGTGCTAGTGGTGGGACCAATGGGCCTCGGCGGGAGACCCAGTACTTC. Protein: CASGGTNGPRRETQYF. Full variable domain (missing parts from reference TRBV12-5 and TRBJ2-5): DARVTQTPRHKVTEMGQEVTMRCQPILGHNTVFWYRQTMMQGLELLAYFRNRAPLDDSGMPKDRFSAEMPDATLATLKIQPSEPRDSAVYFCASGGTNGPRRETQYFGPGTRLLVL.